This T cell receptor beta chain was recovered during a study of beta chain features in type 1 diabetes. Study-wide findings and caveats: For Type 1 diabetes patients, all four CD4+ subsets carried TCRB CDR3s that were moderately but significantly shorter. More deletions and fewer insertions at VDJ junctions were seen in type 1 diabetes patients. The naive, central memory and Treg TCRB repertoires of patients appeared to be more similar to one another than those of healthy donors.

A sort by CD45RO/CCR7/CD25/CD127/CD95/CD27 yielded CD4+ naive, central memory, regulatory and stem cell-like memory cells. Expressed TCRB transcripts were sequenced, since all the RNA that had been isolated was reverse transcribed. Assay: immunoSEQ multiplex PCR; the TCRdb copy retains only in-frame clones and omits some. Of roughly 290,000 clones listed, over 14% are singletons. V was pared by 6 bases and J by 6 bases, with 12 bases between. CDR1 and CDR2 from the germline V gene are MNHEY and SVGAGI. The CDR3 contains 13 residues. This clone appeared once. Its specificity is unknown. This clonotype was obtained from a man aged 18 to 29 with type 1 diabetes. The rearrangement links TRBV6-5 to TRBJ2-4; TRBD2 might be the D (6 bases). Sequenced material: naive CD4+ T cells from blood. The CDR3 spells CASSAPGVNIQYF. CDR3 bases: TGTGCCAGCAGCGCCCCGGGGGTAAACATTCAGTACTTC.